The 20 T cell receptor beta chains below all came from one sample that was sequenced in a study of Tregs in tolerant kidney transplant recipients. Here immunoSEQ multiplex PCR was the method, and the copy in TCRdb shows in-frame clones only, minus some. The sample yields 65,000 or so clones, approximately 89% seen once. The nonmyeloablative bone marrow transplants came from related graft donors, with transient mixed chimerism. This sample comprised CD4+ T cells from blood (PBMCs), obtained 6 months after the transplant. The receptors come from a human patient who received a combined kidney and bone marrow transplant. Some T cells may be the graft donor's.

This chain links TRBV7-9 with TRBJ2-7, with 7 positions matching TRBD2. The CDR3 is 18 residues long. CDR1 is SEHNR and CDR2 is FQNEAQ in the germline V gene (reference sequence). V lost 3 bases to trimming and J lost 4 bases; unmatched junction nucleotides: 18. CDR3 in DNA: TGTGCCAGCAGCTTTACCGGAGGGACTACGCTTTCACCATACGAGCAGTACTTC. This sequence encodes CASSFTGGTTLSPYEQYF.

Worth noting for this clone: Distinct nucleotide sequences in the sample also encode this CDR3. The chain joins TRBV30 to TRBJ1-6, with D unresolved. The CDR3 sequence is 17 residues long. V shed 6 bases and J shed 0 bases, with 18 bases lying between them. Germline CDR1 reads GTSNPN; CDR2 reads SVGIG (reference sequence). The CDR3 DNA reads as TGTGCCTGTCCTACTAAGGCTAGTAGCTCCTATAATTCACCCCTCCACTTT. It is translated as CACPTKASSSYNSPLHF.

The chain links TRBV14 to TRBJ2-4, with a possible D match to TRBD2 (6 bases). V was shortened by 5 bases and J by 16 bases, with 21 bases between the two germline ends. From germline, CDR1 is SGHDN and CDR2 FVKESK. The CDR3 extends over 13 amino acids. The CDR3: CASSYRLDGRYYF. The CDR3 bases are TGTGCCAGCAGCTACCGACTAGATGGGAGATATTACTTC.

The V gene is TRBV19, the J gene TRBJ1-2; D unclear. This CDR3 has 14 residues. Germline CDR1 reads LNHDA; CDR2 reads SQIVND (reference sequence). V was trimmed by 5 bases and J by 3 bases, leaving 13 bases between them. The CDR3 protein is CASSLTPADYGYTF. CDR3 nucleotides: TGTGCCAGTAGTTTAACGCCAGCGGACTATGGCTACACCTTC.

V and J are TRBV13 and TRBJ1-3; TRBD1 matches at 9 bases. Per the germline V gene, CDR1 is PRHDT and CDR2 is FYEKMQ (reference sequence). The V and J ends lost 6 bases and 4 bases, in that order; junction bases with no gene match: 7. The CDR3 spans 15 residues. The CDR3 here is CASRQPGTGGNTIYF. The CDR3 region has the DNA TGTGCCAGCAGGCAACCCGGGACAGGGGGAAACACCATATATTTT.

This chain connects TRBV6-1 to TRBJ1-1; D perhaps matches TRBD1 (5 bases). The CDR3 runs to 18 residues. Trimming pared 0 bases from V and 0 bases from J, leaving 17 bases between. Germline V gene lookup returns CDR1 MNHNS and CDR2 SASEGT. The CDR3 nucleotides are TGTGCCAGCAGTGAAGCGCTGGGGCAGATCACTTTGAACACTGAAGCTTTCTTT. Its protein product is CASSEALGQITLNTEAFF.

This chain links TRBV4-1 with TRBJ2-3, with 7 positions matching TRBD2. The length of the CDR3 is 16 residues. With 0 bases clipped from V and 2 bases from J, the junction kept 5 bases outside the gene matches. Per the germline V gene, CDR1 is MGHRA and CDR2 is YSYEKL. The CDR3: CASSQDGQRDTDTQYF. In nucleotides, the CDR3 is TGCGCCAGCAGCCAAGACGGCCAGCGGGACACAGATACGCAGTATTTT.

This clone was seen a single time. The chain recombines TRBV10-3 with TRBJ2-2; perhaps TRBD1 as D (8 bases). Germline V gene sequence: CDR1 ENHRY, CDR2 SYGVKD. V lost 7 bases to trimming and J lost 1 base, with 13 bases between them. This CDR3 has 15 residues. In DNA form, the CDR3 reads TGTGCCATCAAAGCGGGGACAGGGAACACCGGGGAGCTGTTTTTT. It is translated as CAIKAGTGNTGELFF.

The chain has TRBV5-6 and TRBJ2-7; 8 positions agree with TRBD1. The ends lost 4 bases at V and 0 bases at J; junction bases unmatched: 6. Looked up from germline, CDR1 is SGHDT and CDR2 is YYEEEE. The CDR3 has 15 residues. The CDR3 reads CASSMGDRSSYEQYF. Here the CDR3 DNA reads TGTGCCAGCAGCATGGGGGACAGGAGCTCCTACGAGCAGTACTTC.

The chain uses TRBV28 and TRBJ2-3, with a tentative D call TRBD2 (5 bases). Looked up from germline, CDR1 is MDHEN and CDR2 is SYDVKM. Trimming removed 7 bases from V and 8 bases from J, with 19 bases in between. This CDR3 spans 14 amino acids. The CDR3: CASNSGSSMGTQYF. The DNA of the CDR3 is TGTGCCAGCAACTCGGGATCATCCATGGGTACGCAGTATTTT. The variable domain in full, with the rest retrieved from reference TRBV28 and TRBJ2-3, is DVKVTQSSRYLVKRTGEKVFLECVQDMDHENMFWYRQDPGLGLRLIYFSYDVKMKEKGDIPEGYSVSREKKERFSLILESASTNQTSMYLCASNSGSSMGTQYFGPGTRLTVL.

This clone was detected only once. The rearrangement links TRBV19 to TRBJ1-5; TRBD1 agrees at 7 bases. This CDR3 has 14 amino acids. Trimming at V came to 3 bases and at J to 7 bases, leaving 6 bases not matched to a gene. The germline gives CDR1 LNHDA, CDR2 SQIVND (reference sequence). The CDR3 nucleotides are TGTGCCAGTAGTATGAGACAGGGTAAACAGCCCCAGCATTTT. It encodes CASSMRQGKQPQHF.

A single count supports this clone. This rearrangement joins TRBV11-2 to TRBJ2-2; the match to TRBD1 covers 8 bases. The CDR3 totals 16 residues. V shed 1 base and J 5 bases; nucleotides not matched to a gene: 6. Germline V gene sequence: CDR1 SGHAT, CDR2 FQNNGV. As DNA, the CDR3 is TGTGCCAGCAGCTTAGTAGTCGGACAGGGTACCGGGGAGCTGTTTTTT. This translates into CASSLVVGQGTGELFF.

The CDR3 loop is CASSSLRTSGSRSEQFF. The CDR3 DNA follows: TGTGCCAGCAGCTCTCTACGGACTAGCGGGAGTCGGAGTGAGCAGTTCTTC. The chain is built from TRBV7-3 and TRBJ2-1; TRBD2 matches at 13 bases. CDR3 size: 17 residues. Trimming removed 4 bases from V and 9 bases from J; junction bases left unmatched: 12. Germline V gives CDR1 SGHTA, CDR2 FQGTGA.

V and J are TRBV6-5 and TRBJ2-7; TRBD2 might be the D (6 bases). The CDR3 runs 15 residues. Trimming shortened V by 0 bases and J by 3 bases, and 12 bases separated the two germline ends. Germline-derived CDR1 and CDR2 are MNHEY and SVGAGI. The CDR3 sequence: CASSYSTRRGYEQYF. CDR3 DNA sequence: TGTGCCAGCAGTTACTCGACGCGGAGGGGCTACGAGCAGTACTTC.

The chain combines TRBV4-3 with TRBJ2-1, with 8 bases identical to TRBD2. Germline values: CDR1 LGHNA, CDR2 YSLEER. There are 15 residues in the CDR3. The J segment lost 5 bases and the V segment lost 5 bases, leaving 8 bases of the junction unmatched. CDR3 bases: TGCGCCAGCAGCAAACTAGCGGACCCGAACAATGAGCAGTTCTTC. Translation gives CASSKLADPNNEQFF.

This clone has ten or more counts. This rearrangement joins TRBV7-9 to TRBJ1-2, with D hard to call. The CDR3 is made up of 15 amino acids. Germline V gene lookup returns CDR1 SEHNR and CDR2 FQNEAQ (reference sequence). The germline V and J ends were trimmed by 0 bases and 5 bases, with 13 bases remaining between them. CDR3 sequence: CASSLAQSRKYGYTF. The DNA for the CDR3 is TGTGCCAGCAGCTTAGCGCAGTCAAGAAAATATGGCTACACCTTC.

The V call is TRBV27, the J call TRBJ1-6; no clear D. CDR3 length equals 13 residues. Per the germline V gene, CDR1 is MNHEY and CDR2 is SMNVEV (reference sequence). V lost 6 bases and J lost 7, with 10 bases in between. As DNA, the CDR3 is TGTGCCAGCAGGTGGGTCGGGAATTCACCCCTCCACTTT. Protein sequence: CASRWVGNSPLHF.

The CDR3 DNA sequence: TGTGCCAGCAGCGTCCTCCGGGACAGGGGTGGCTACACCTTC. Translation gives CASSVLRDRGGYTF. V and J are TRBV9 and TRBJ1-2, with 10 bases that match TRBD1. The CDR3 has 14 amino acids. Germline CDR1 SGDLS, CDR2 YYNGEE. Losses at the gene ends were 2 bases for V and 7 bases for J; bases not matched to a gene: 5.

The chain links TRBV4-1 to TRBJ2-7; D uncertain. The CDR3 extends over 15 amino acids. V was pared by 1 base and J by 3 bases, with 13 bases between. Looked up from germline, CDR1 is MGHRA and CDR2 is YSYEKL. For the CDR3, the DNA is TGCGCCAGCAGCCAAGGTCAACCTAACTACTACGAGCAGTACTTC. Amino acids: CASSQGQPNYYEQYF.

The chain combines TRBV6-4 with TRBJ1-5; D might be TRBD1 (5 bases). The CDR3 totals 18 residues. V gave up 5 bases and J gave up 2 bases, with 22 bases separating them. Germline assignment: CDR1 MRHNA and CDR2 SNTAGT. The CDR3 loop reads CASSPCLLQGSCNQPQHF. CDR3 DNA: TGTGCCAGCAGTCCATGCCTACTTCAGGGATCCTGCAATCAGCCCCAGCATTTT.